Given below is one T cell receptor (beta chain) in context. Its antigen is as yet unknown. The data belong to a study of cytomegalovirus exposure and HLA in healthy donors. Study results and caveats: Later, an analysis found that TCR clusters from the first cohort tended to co-occur in the roughly 130 validation repertoires. The study labeled approximately 150 TCR beta chains cytomegalovirus-associated. For most TCR sequences rarity was the rule, although some public TCRs occurred in many donors.

Trimming took off 3 bases at V and 0 bases at J, with 7 bases between the two ends. The germline V gene encodes CDR1 SGDLS and CDR2 YYNGEE. The CDR3 runs to 13 residues. Sequencing used immunoSEQ multiplex PCR; TCRdb keeps in-frame clones, though not all of them. The profile shows around 170,000 clones, around 85% of them singletons. Sequencing used PBMCs. The source of this sequence is a man between 18 and 29 years old in good health and CMV-seropositive. The J gene is TRBJ2-7, the V gene TRBV9, with D unresolved. The CDR3 sequence is CASSGSNSYEQYF. For the CDR3, the DNA is TGTGCCAGCAGCGGAAGCAACTCCTACGAGCAGTACTTC.